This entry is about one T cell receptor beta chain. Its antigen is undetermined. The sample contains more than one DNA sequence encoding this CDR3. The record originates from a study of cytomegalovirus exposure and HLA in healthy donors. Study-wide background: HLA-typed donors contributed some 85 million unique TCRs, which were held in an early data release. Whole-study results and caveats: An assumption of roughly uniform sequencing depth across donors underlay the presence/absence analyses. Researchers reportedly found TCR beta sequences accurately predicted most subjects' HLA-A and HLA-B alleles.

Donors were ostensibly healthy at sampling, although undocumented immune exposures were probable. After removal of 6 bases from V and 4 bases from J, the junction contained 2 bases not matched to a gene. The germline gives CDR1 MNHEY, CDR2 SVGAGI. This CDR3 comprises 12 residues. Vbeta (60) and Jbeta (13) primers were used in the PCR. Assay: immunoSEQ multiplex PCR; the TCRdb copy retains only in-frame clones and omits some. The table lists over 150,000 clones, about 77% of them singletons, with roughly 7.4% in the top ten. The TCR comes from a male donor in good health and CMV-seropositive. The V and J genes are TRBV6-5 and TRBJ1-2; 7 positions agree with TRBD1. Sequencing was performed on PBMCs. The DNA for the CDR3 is TGTGCCAGCAGGACAGGGTCCTATGGCTACACCTTC. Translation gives CASRTGSYGYTF.